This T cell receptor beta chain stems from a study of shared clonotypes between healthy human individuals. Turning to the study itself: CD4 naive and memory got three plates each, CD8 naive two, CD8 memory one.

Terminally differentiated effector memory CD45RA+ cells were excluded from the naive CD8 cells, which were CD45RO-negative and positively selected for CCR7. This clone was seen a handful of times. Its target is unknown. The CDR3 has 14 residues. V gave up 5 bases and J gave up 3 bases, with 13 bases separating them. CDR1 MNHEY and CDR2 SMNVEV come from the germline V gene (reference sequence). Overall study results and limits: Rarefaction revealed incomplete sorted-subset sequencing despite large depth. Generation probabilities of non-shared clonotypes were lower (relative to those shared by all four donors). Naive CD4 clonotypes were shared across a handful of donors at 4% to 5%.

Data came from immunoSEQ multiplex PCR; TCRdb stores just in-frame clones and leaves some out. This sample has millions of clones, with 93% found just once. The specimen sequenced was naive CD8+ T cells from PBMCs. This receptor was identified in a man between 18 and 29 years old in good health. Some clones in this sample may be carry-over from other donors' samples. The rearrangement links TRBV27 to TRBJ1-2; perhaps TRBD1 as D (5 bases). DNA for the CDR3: TGTGCCAGCAGTGTACGAGACAGCCACTATGGCTACACCTTC. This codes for CASSVRDSHYGYTF.